This is a list of T cell receptor beta chains from one sample in a study of radiation and T cells in renal cell carcinoma. The protocol was immunoSEQ multiplex PCR, while the TCRdb copy is restricted to in-frame clones and leaves out a portion. The sample yields fewer than 200,000 clones, about nine tenths seen once. The material sequenced was blood, taken from a patient whose treatment included radiotherapy and nephrectomy. The receptors stem from a woman aged 45-60 years with renal cell carcinoma. The CDR3 runs from the conserved cysteine through the conserved F or W. The D gene is left open where the match is weak. Expanded clones are given a class, and other clones once, few, many or no size at all.

>NA|NA|14|TRBJ1-3|TRBV7-9
TGTGCCAGCAGCCCCTATGACTCTGGAAACACCATATATTTT
CASSPYDSGNTIYF
>NA|once|14|TRBJ1-5|TRBV19
TGTGCCAGTAGTACCCAGGGGACGAATCAGCCCCAGCATTTT
CASSTQGTNQPQHF
>NA|NA|12|TRBJ1-2|TRBV5-6
TGTGCCAGCAGCCTCCTGGAGAATGGCTACACCTTC
CASSLLENGYTF
>NA|NA|16|TRBJ2-5|TRBV5-6
TGTGCCAGCAGCTTGGCCCGAGGGGGAGCCCAAGAGACCCAGTACTTC
CASSLARGGAQETQYF
>TRBD2|NA|15|TRBJ2-5|TRBV7-6
TGTGCCAGCAGCGTGCTAGCGGGGGGCCAAGAGACCCAGTACTTC
CASSVLAGGQETQYF
>NA|NA|13|TRBJ1-1|TRBV6-5
TGTGCCATCAGCCGGGACTCTGGAACTGAAGCTTTCTTT
CAISRDSGTEAFF
>TRBD1|NA|17|TRBJ2-7|TRBV4-1
TGCGCCAGCAGCCAAGTCCGAACCGGGACAGGGGGCTACGAGCAGTACTTC
CASSQVRTGTGGYEQYF
>NA|NA|17|TRBJ2-3|TRBV9
TGTGCCAGCAGCCCCAGCTGGATCACGTCGGGGGCAGATACGCAGTATTTT
CASSPSWITSGADTQYF
>TRBD1|once|15|TRBJ1-4|TRBV2
TGTGCCAGCAGCCCCAGGGGGGATCTTCGTTTAGAACTGTTTTTT
CASSPRGDLRLELFF
>NA|once|14|TRBJ2-3|TRBV14
TGTGCCAGCAGCCGTCAAAGCCCGGGAAATACGCAGTATTTT
CASSRQSPGNTQYF
>NA|NA|15|TRBJ2-1|TRBV10-1
TGCGCCAGCAGTGCCCCGGGACACGGAATCAATGAGCAGTTCTTC
CASSAPGHGINEQFF
>TRBD2|NA|14|TRBJ2-5|TRBV7-2
TGTGCCAGCAGCTTATTAGCGGGGGATGAGACCCAGTACTTC
CASSLLAGDETQYF
>TRBD1|NA|15|TRBJ2-2|TRBV27
TGTGCCAGCAGTTTTGGGACAGTCAACACCGGGGAGCTGTTTTTT
CASSFGTVNTGELFF
>NA|NA|13|TRBJ1-2|TRBV18
TGTGCCAGCTCACCAGGACGGAGCTATGGCTACACCTTC
CASSPGRSYGYTF
>TRBD1|NA|13|TRBJ2-1|TRBV18
TGTGCCAGCTCACCGAACTCGGACAGGGTATGGTTCTTC
CASSPNSDRVWFF
>NA|NA|16|TRBJ1-1|TRBV19
TGTGCCAGTAGTTTGATGGCGGGGAGGGGGGACACTGAAGCTTTCTTT
CASSLMAGRGDTEAFF
>NA|NA|13|TRBJ1-2|TRBV5-1
TGCGCCAGCAGAGGTGGTCCCTCCTATGGCTACACCTTC
CASRGGPSYGYTF
>NA|few|14|TRBJ1-5|TRBV5-8
TGTGCCAGCTGCGCGTCGGGGTACAATCAGCCCCAGCATTTT
CASCASGYNQPQHF
>NA|few|15|TRBJ1-2|TRBV10-2
TGCGCCAGCAGGGGGTTGAGGGAAGGGCTCTATGGCTACACCTTC
CASRGLREGLYGYTF
>NA|few|15|TRBJ1-6|TRBV6-6
TGTGCCAGCAGTTATCCCACGGGTGGGGATTCACCCCTCCACTTT
CASSYPTGGDSPLHF
>NA|few|16|TRBJ1-1|TRBV19
TGTGCCAGCCGGGGGCTCGTTGGCAGTGCTTACACTGAAGCTTTCTTT
CASRGLVGSAYTEAFF
>NA|NA|12|TRBJ1-4|TRBV30
TGTGCCTGTGGGGGGGGAAATGAAAAACTGTTTTTT
CACGGGNEKLFF
>TRBD1|NA|13|TRBJ1-2|TRBV6-5
TGTGCCAGCAGAGTCAGGGGGGAGGATGGCTACACCTTC
CASRVRGEDGYTF
>TRBD2|once|13|TRBJ2-1|TRBV19
TGTGCCAGTGGAGCGGGGGGTAACAATGAGCAGTTCTTC
CASGAGGNNEQFF
>NA|NA|13|TRBJ1-4|TRBV9
TGTGCCAGCAGCGTAGACAGTAATGAAAAACTGTTTTTT
CASSVDSNEKLFF
>NA|NA|18|TRBJ2-7|TRBV19
TGTGCCAGTAGTATCGCCACGGGTGGGTCCCTTTCCCCCTACGAGCAGTACTTC
CASSIATGGSLSPYEQYF
>NA|NA|15|TRBJ1-2|TRBV27
TGTGCCAGCAGTTTATACCGGGGGGACAACTATGGCTACACCTTC
CASSLYRGDNYGYTF
>NA|NA|16|TRBJ2-5|TRBV9
TGTGCCAGCAGCGTAGGGGAGGTGTGGGGACAAGAGACCCAGTACTTC
CASSVGEVWGQETQYF
>NA|NA|14|TRBJ1-1|TRBV5-4
TGTGCCAGCAGCTCAGGGGTCCCATACACTGAAGCTTTCTTT
CASSSGVPYTEAFF
>NA|NA|16|TRBJ1-5|TRBV15
TGTGCCACCAGCAGAGCATTTAAGGGCCAAGGGGAGCCCCAGCATTTT
CATSRAFKGQGEPQHF
>TRBD2|NA|14|TRBJ2-5|TRBV27
TGTGCCAGCAGCCACATGGGGGGGGAAGAGACCCAGTACTTC
CASSHMGGEETQYF
>NA|NA|15|TRBJ2-7|TRBV11-2
TGTGCCAGCAGCTTAGGCGCGATCGGGGCCTACGAGCAGTACTTC
CASSLGAIGAYEQYF
>NA|NA|11|TRBJ2-3|TRBV5-8
TGTGCCAGCAGACCAACAGATACGCAGTATTTT
CASRPTDTQYF
>TRBD2|NA|16|TRBJ2-3|TRBV4-3
TGCGCCAGCAGCCAGGGGCGGGGGGCTAGCACAGATACGCAGTATTTT
CASSQGRGASTDTQYF
>NA|NA|14|TRBJ2-5|TRBV19
TGTGCCAGTAGTAAGAAAGGGGCCGACGGGACCCAGTACTTC
CASSKKGADGTQYF
>NA|NA|15|TRBJ2-3|TRBV5-1
TGCGCCAGCAGCTACGGGGGGCAGGAGGGAGATACGCAGTATTTT
CASSYGGQEGDTQYF
>NA|once|16|TRBJ1-4|TRBV19
TGTGCCAGTAGGACGAATTGGCCGTCAACTAATGAAAAACTGTTTTTT
CASRTNWPSTNEKLFF
>TRBD1|NA|15|TRBJ1-1|TRBV4-2
TGTGCCAGCAGCCAAACCCCGGACAGGGACACTGAAGCTTTCTTT
CASSQTPDRDTEAFF
>NA|NA|15|TRBJ1-2|TRBV18
TGTGCCAGCTCACCACCGGTCCGAGCTAACTATGGCTACACCTTC
CASSPPVRANYGYTF
>NA|NA|20|TRBJ2-6|TRBV5-1
TGCGCCAGCAGCTTGGACCATCGCCAAGCCCTCACTTCTGGGGCCAACGTCCTGACTTTC
CASSLDHRQALTSGANVLTF
>TRBD2|NA|16|TRBJ2-6|TRBV10-3
TGTGCCATGCGTGGTAGCGGGGGGTTCGGGGCCAACGTCCTGACTTTC
CAMRGSGGFGANVLTF
>NA|NA|16|TRBJ2-7|TRBV4-1
TGCGCCAGCAGCCAAGAGATTGCAGGGAAGTTGGCCGAGCAGTACTTC
CASSQEIAGKLAEQYF